This T cell receptor beta chain was documented in a study of neurological immune-mediated disorders. Per germline, CDR1 DFQATT and CDR2 SNEGSKA (reference sequence). After removal of 6 bases from V and 5 bases from J, the junction contained 1 base not matched to a gene. The CDR3 covers 11 residues. 5'RACE with 10-nucleotide random UMIs produced the cDNA. MiXCR, run by TCRdb on the 5' RACE reads, gives a single entry per CDR3 protein. The sample contains 45,000 to 60,000 distinct CDR3 sequences, approximately 3.8% of which appear only once. This clonotype is termed medium-sized. V gene TRBV20-1 combines with J gene TRBJ2-1, with 7 positions matching TRBD1. This clonotype originated in a man aged 30 to 39 with multiple sclerosis. Sequencing was performed on PBMCs. The CDR3 region has the DNA TGCAGTGCCCAGGGGGACAATGAGCAGTTCTTC. It encodes CSAQGDNEQFF.